These 10 T cell receptor beta chains share one sample of origin, sequenced in a study of T cell repertoires in cytomegalovirus infection. One entry per CDR3 protein, called by TCRdb with MiXCR from the reads. The repertoire holds nearly 700,000 distinct CDR3 sequences, with around 35% as singletons. For these TCRs, the target antigens are not known. The material was cultured PBMCs, obtained from culture after CMV antigen stimulation. All receptors derive from a human donor in good health (CMV status not recorded). Some clones in this sample may be carry-over from other donors' samples.

This clonotype was recorded at least ten times. The chain links TRBV7-2 to TRBJ2-1, with D uncertain. Looked up from germline, CDR1 is SGHTA and CDR2 is FQGNSA. This CDR3 has 13 residues. V lost 1 base to trimming and J lost 8 bases, with 9 bases between them. CDR3 region: CASSLVSQDEQFF. CDR3 DNA sequence: TGTGCCAGCAGCTTAGTCTCCCAGGATGAGCAGTTCTTC.

This clonotype was seen only a few times. This sequence joins TRBV4-1 and TRBJ1-4; 7 nucleotides line up with TRBD1. This CDR3 is 15 amino acids long. The V gene end was trimmed by 1 base and the J gene end by 3 bases; junction bases not matched to a gene: 2. The germline CDR1 and CDR2 sequences are MGHRA and YSYEKL. The CDR3 region is CASSQAQGSNEKLFF. The CDR3, as DNA: TGCGCCAGCAGCCAAGCACAGGGGTCTAATGAAAAACTGTTTTTT.

This clonotype was recorded many times. This sequence joins TRBV7-2 and TRBJ2-1; maybe TRBD2 (5 bases). The germline CDR1 and CDR2 sequences are SGHTA and FQGNSA. Trimming took 1 base from V and 5 from J, leaving 12 bases between them. This CDR3 is 15 amino acids long. The CDR3 bases are TGTGCCAGCAGCTTAGGGGGAGTTCCGAACAATGAGCAGTTCTTC. This codes for CASSLGGVPNNEQFF.

CDR3 protein: CASSTSGGPQPQHF. In DNA, the CDR3 is TGTGCCAGTAGTACCTCAGGGGGTCCGCAGCCCCAGCATTTT. The gene calls are TRBV19 and TRBJ1-5; 7 nucleotides match TRBD1. With V trimmed by 4 bases and J by 7 bases, 7 bases remained unmatched. The germline CDR1 and CDR2 sequences are LNHDA and SQIVND (reference sequence). The CDR3 totals 14 residues. The variable domain in full, completed from reference TRBV19 and TRBJ1-5, reads DGGITQSPKYLFRKEGQNVTLSCEQNLNHDAMYWYRQDPGQGLRLIYYSQIVNDFQKGDIAEGYSVSREKKESFPLTVTSAQKNPTAFYLCASSTSGGPQPQHFGDGTRLSIL.

This clonotype was detected a few times. The rearrangement links TRBV7-9 to TRBJ1-2; perhaps TRBD1 as D (6 bases). Germline loops: CDR1 SEHNR, CDR2 FQNEAQ (reference sequence). V dropped 5 bases and J dropped 4 bases, with 20 bases sitting between them. CDR3 size: 16 residues. The CDR3 loop reads CASSPRADRVIYGYTF. For the CDR3, the DNA is TGTGCCAGCAGCCCGAGGGCGGACAGAGTGATCTATGGCTACACCTTC.

The DNA for the CDR3 is TGTGCCAGCTCACCAAGCAGGGGGAATAATCAGCCCCAGCATTTT. As protein: CASSPSRGNNQPQHF. The V call is TRBV18, the J call TRBJ1-5; 7 bases line up with TRBD1. The CDR3 covers 15 residues. From germline, CDR1 is KGHSH and CDR2 LQKENI. V was pared by 2 bases and J by 4 bases, with 5 bases of the junction left unmatched.

V usage is TRBV5-4 and J usage is TRBJ2-3, with 11 positions matching TRBD2. The CDR3 runs 16 residues. The V gene end was trimmed by 1 base and the J gene end by 2 bases; junction bases not matched to a gene: 3. Germline V gene lookup returns CDR1 SGHNT and CDR2 YYREEE (reference sequence). CDR3 nucleotide sequence: TGTGCCAGCAGCTTGACTAGCGGGGGCCCCACAGATACGCAGTATTTT. Translated: CASSLTSGGPTDTQYF.

In regard to this clonotype: This clone may be a read error of a much larger clone one base away. The chain joins TRBV7-8 to TRBJ2-7, with D tentatively TRBD1 (5 bases). The germline V gene has CDR1 SGHVS and CDR2 FQNEAQ. This CDR3 region has 15 residues. V shed 0 bases and J shed 3 bases, with 12 bases lying between them. The CDR3 bases are TGTGCCAGCAGCTTAGCCCCCCAGGGTCACTACGAGCAGTACTTC. Protein: CASSLAPQGHYEQYF.

This clonotype was counted only a few times. The chain links TRBV7-8 to TRBJ1-3, with TRBD1 matching 8 bases. After removal of 1 base from V and 1 base from J, the junction contained 6 bases not matched to a gene. CDR1 is SGHVS, CDR2 FQNEAQ, per germline. The CDR3 runs 17 residues. The DNA for the CDR3 is TGTGCCAGCAGCTTAGTCAGGACAGGGATGTCTGGAAACACCATATATTTT. Translated: CASSLVRTGMSGNTIYF.

The chain uses TRBV7-2 and TRBJ1-1; D remains ambiguous. The germline gives CDR1 SGHTA, CDR2 FQGNSA. This CDR3 has 14 residues. V dropped 1 base and J dropped 1 base, with 7 bases sitting between them. The DNA of the CDR3 is TGTGCCAGCAGCTTAGACCCCGCGAACACTGAAGCTTTCTTT. Amino acid sequence: CASSLDPANTEAFF.